Each of the 13 T cell receptor beta chains below was sequenced from the same sample in a study of cytotoxic CD8 clonotypes in ibrutinib-treated CLL. Sequencing was performed with immunoSEQ multiplex PCR; in TCRdb, only in-frame clones are kept and a portion is missing. This table holds about 270,000 clones, roughly four fifths found once. This specimen was PBMCs, taken at disease progression, from a patient treated with ibrutinib. The receptors derive from a human donor with chronic lymphocytic leukemia.

The rearrangement uses TRBV19 and TRBJ1-2; TRBD1 might be the D (6 bases). The V and J ends lost 4 bases and 3 bases respectively, with 12 bases between them. Germline V gene lookup returns CDR1 LNHDA and CDR2 SQIVND (reference sequence). The CDR3 is 14 amino acids. DNA of the CDR3: TGTGCCAGTAGTAAAGGGGGACCCTACTATGGCTACACCTTC. The encoded protein is CASSKGGPYYGYTF.

The genes are TRBV9 and TRBJ1-2; no clear D. Trimming took 1 base from V and 4 from J, leaving 17 bases between them. In germline, CDR1 is SGDLS, CDR2 YYNGEE. The CDR3 length is 16 residues. The CDR3 DNA is TGTGCCAGCAGCGTATATTCCCGGGTCTGGGGCTATGGCTACACCTTC. This codes for CASSVYSRVWGYGYTF.

This rearrangement joins TRBV7-3 to TRBJ1-1; D is ambiguous. Germline lookup yields CDR1 SGHTA and CDR2 FQGTGA. CDR3 length: 14 amino acids. The ends were cut back, 2 bases at V and 6 bases at J, with 13 bases in the middle. The chain's CDR3 is CASSLGQLGAEAFF. The DNA for the CDR3 is TGTGCCAGCAGCTTAGGGCAGCTTGGCGCTGAAGCTTTCTTT.

The count of this clone is one. This CDR3 reads CASSVTGGRYEQYF. The CDR3 nucleotides are TGTGCCAGCAGCGTGACAGGGGGCAGGTACGAGCAGTACTTC. The V call is TRBV9, the J call TRBJ2-7; 10 nucleotides agree with TRBD1. Per the germline V gene, CDR1 is SGDLS and CDR2 is YYNGEE. CDR3 length equals 14 residues. The V gene end was trimmed by 2 bases and the J gene end by 4 bases; junction bases not matched to a gene: 3. Together with reference TRBV9 and TRBJ2-7, the CDR3 gives the full variable domain: DSGVTQTPKHLITATGQRVTLRCSPRSGDLSVYWYQQSLDQGLQFLIQYYNGEERAKGNILERFSAQQFPDLHSELNLSSLELGDSALYFCASSVTGGRYEQYFGPGTRLTVT.

The V gene is TRBV6-6, the J gene TRBJ2-7, with a weak D call TRBD1 (5 bases). The ends were cut back, 5 bases at V and 3 bases at J, with 8 bases in the middle. This CDR3 spans 12 amino acids. CDR1 and CDR2 (germline): MNHNY, SVGAGI (reference sequence). The CDR3 DNA reads TGTGCCAGCAGTATGACAGTCTACGAGCAGTACTTC. Encoded protein: CASSMTVYEQYF.

The chain couples TRBV6-5 to TRBJ2-7; a possible D gene is TRBD1 (6 bases). V dropped 0 bases and J dropped 2 bases, with 11 bases sitting between them. This CDR3 region has 15 residues. The germline gives CDR1 MNHEY, CDR2 SVGAGI. CDR3 sequence: CASSYSSTGTYEQYF. For the CDR3, the DNA is TGTGCCAGCAGTTACTCGTCCACAGGGACCTACGAGCAGTACTTC.

The genes are TRBV29-1 and TRBJ1-2; D may be TRBD1 (5 bases). The V gene lost 3 bases and the J gene lost 3 bases, with 8 bases spanning the gap. CDR3 size: 12 residues. From germline, CDR1 is SQVTM and CDR2 ANQGSEA. This CDR3 is CSVEGGYYGYTF. CDR3 coding DNA: TGCAGCGTTGAGGGGGGGTACTATGGCTACACCTTC.

The chain combines TRBV7-6 with TRBJ2-5; the match to TRBD1 covers 7 bases. Germline V gene lookup returns CDR1 SGHVS and CDR2 FNYEAQ. CDR3 length: 14 amino acids. Germline trimming cut 5 bases from V and 2 bases from J; bases unmatched to any gene: 5. CDR3: CASSPDRVQETQYF. For the CDR3, the DNA is TGTGCCAGCAGCCCCGACAGGGTACAAGAGACCCAGTACTTC.

This sequence joins TRBV11-2 and TRBJ2-3; D is uncertain. There are 14 residues in the CDR3. The V end lost 3 bases, the J end lost 6 bases, and 13 bases lay between the germline ends. The germline V gene has CDR1 SGHAT and CDR2 FQNNGV. The CDR3 region is CASSFGTSRDTQYF. In DNA form, the CDR3 reads TGTGCCAGCAGCTTCGGTACAAGCAGGGATACGCAGTATTTT. The variable domain in full, with the rest retrieved from reference TRBV11-2 and TRBJ2-3, is EAGVAQSPRYKIIEKRQSVAFWCNPISGHATLYWYQQILGQGPKLLIQFQNNGVVDDSQLPKDRFSAERLKGVDSTLKIQPAKLEDSAVYLCASSFGTSRDTQYFGPGTRLTVL.

This chain links TRBV19 with TRBJ2-2; D unclear. There are 13 residues in the CDR3. Germline CDR1 is LNHDA and CDR2 is SQIVND (reference sequence). The germline V and J ends were trimmed by 0 bases and 4 bases, with 3 bases remaining between them. The DNA for the CDR3 is TGTGCCAGTAGTATAGAGGGCACCGGGGAGCTGTTTTTT. Translating it yields CASSIEGTGELFF.

V gene TRBV5-1 combines with J gene TRBJ2-1; TRBD1 agrees at 8 bases. Germline assignment: CDR1 SGHRS and CDR2 YFSETQ. V dropped 4 bases and J dropped 2; count of bases not matched to a gene: 5. The CDR3 is made up of 15 amino acids. In DNA form, the CDR3 reads TGCGCCAGCAGCCTAGACAGGGGCACCTACAATGAGCAGTTCTTC. As protein: CASSLDRGTYNEQFF.

The chain employs TRBV4-3 and TRBJ1-5; 10 nucleotides match TRBD1. Germline CDR1 LGHNA, CDR2 YSLEER. CDR3 size: 14 residues. V lost 5 bases and J lost 6; bases outside the gene matches: 4. The CDR3 coding sequence is TGCGCCAGCAGCGCCGGGACAGGGGTTCAGCCCCAGCATTTT. Amino acid sequence: CASSAGTGVQPQHF.

The chain employs TRBV6-6 and TRBJ2-1, with 9 bases identical to TRBD1. The germline gives CDR1 MNHNY, CDR2 SVGAGI (reference sequence). CDR3 size: 16 residues. V was clipped by 3 bases and J by 7 bases; unmatched bases: 10. CDR3 amino acids: CASSYRIGTGKNEQFF. DNA for the CDR3: TGTGCCAGCAGTTATCGTATTGGGACAGGGAAGAATGAGCAGTTCTTC.